Only a few counts were recorded for the clone carrying this T cell receptor beta chain. What it binds is not known. Per germline, CDR1 PRHDT and CDR2 FYEKMQ (reference sequence). The length of the CDR3 is 13 residues. Trimming pared 8 bases from V and 0 bases from J, leaving 10 bases between. The sample comes from a study of shared clonotypes between healthy human individuals. Study overall: Each donor's CD4 naive and CD4 memory cells filled three plates apiece, CD8 naive two, and CD8 memory one.

Findings and caveats of the study: Larger estimated richness was generally recorded for naive subsets relative to memory subsets.

Across several immunoSEQ plates, the genomic DNA of each subset was split evenly. Sequencing was performed with immunoSEQ multiplex PCR; in TCRdb, only in-frame clones are kept and a portion is missing. The sample holds roughly 1 million clones, roughly 70% seen once. Donation came from healthy HIV-negative adults that had no recent acute infections or vaccinations. The origin of this receptor is a man between 18 and 29 years old in good health. The J gene is TRBJ2-5, the V gene TRBV13; D unclear. The sample consisted of memory CD4+ T cells sorted from blood. Subset denoted: CD45RA-negative fraction. The CDR3 reads CASSLRHQETQYF. Here the CDR3 DNA reads TGTGCCAGCTCCCTAAGGCACCAAGAGACCCAGTACTTC.